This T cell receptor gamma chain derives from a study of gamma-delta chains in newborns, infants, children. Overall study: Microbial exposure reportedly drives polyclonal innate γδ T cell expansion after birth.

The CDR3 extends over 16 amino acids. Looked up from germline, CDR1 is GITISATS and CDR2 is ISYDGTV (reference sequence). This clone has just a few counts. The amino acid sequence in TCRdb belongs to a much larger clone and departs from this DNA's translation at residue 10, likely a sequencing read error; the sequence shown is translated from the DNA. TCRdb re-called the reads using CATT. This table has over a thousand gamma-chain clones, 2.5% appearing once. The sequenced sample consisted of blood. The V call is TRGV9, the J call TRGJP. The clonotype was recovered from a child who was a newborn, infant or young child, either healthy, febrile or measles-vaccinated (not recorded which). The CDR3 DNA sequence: TGTGCCTTGTGGGAGGGACAAGAGTTGGCCAAAAAAATCAAGGTATTT. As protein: CALWEGQELAKKIKVF.